This T cell receptor beta chain appears in the sequencing data of a study of blood T cell repertoires in COVID-19. Study-level background: The samples span acute and convalescent COVID-19 from the United States, Italy and Spain. T cells, B-cell-depleted T cells, or PBMCs supplied cDNA or gDNA.

As originally analysed: Nucleated cell counts were estimated from reference gene primer amplification. Repertoires were generated with immunoSEQ multiplex PCR, while TCRdb's copy carries only in-frame clones and drops some. V, J and clone size are those of that table, while D and trimming were read from the DNA. The sample includes under 150,000 clones, around 89% of them seen just once. CDR1 and CDR2 from the germline V gene are MNHEY and SVGAGI. The CDR3 extends over 14 amino acids. V shed 5 bases, J shed 5 bases, and the junction held 8 bases outside the gene matches. The chain couples TRBV6-5 to TRBJ1-2; 7 nucleotides match TRBD1. The TCR was taken from a woman aged 45-59 years with acute or convalescent COVID-19. Material: peripheral blood. The CDR3 DNA follows: TGTGCCAGCAGTCCGCGACAGGGTGGTTATGGCTACACCTTC. It specifies CASSPRQGGYGYTF.